Listed below are T cell receptor beta chains from one sample, sequenced in a study of neoadjuvant nivolumab and ipilimumab in lung cancer. Data came from immunoSEQ multiplex PCR; TCRdb stores just in-frame clones and leaves some out. Here the sample spans thousands of clones, 88% being singletons. The material was adjacent normal lung tissue, obtained after neoadjuvant nivolumab, alone or with ipilimumab, at or shortly before surgery. These receptors originate from an adult with non-small cell lung cancer. Both conserved end residues are part of each CDR3. A D gene is named only where the DNA matches it firmly. Clone size is stated in some rows and not others, as once, few, many or a class when expanded.

CDR3 protein | CDR3 DNA | D gene | V gene | CDR3 length | clone size | J gene
CASRDFGRGMNTEAFF | TGCGCCAGCCGAGACTTCGGAAGGGGTATGAACACTGAAGCTTTCTTT | NA | TRBV10-2 | 16 | NA | TRBJ1-1
CATSDLAGTDTQYF | TGTGCCACCAGCGACCTCGCTGGCACAGATACGCAGTATTTT | NA | TRBV15 | 14 | NA | TRBJ2-3
CASTQLSGANVLTF | TGTGCCAGCACCCAACTCTCTGGGGCCAACGTCCTGACTTTC | NA | TRBV15 | 14 | NA | TRBJ2-6
CASSPRTTDSNQPQHF | TGTGCCAGCTCACCTCGGACGACCGATAGCAATCAGCCCCAGCATTTT | NA | TRBV18 | 16 | NA | TRBJ1-5
CSVEEEGNYEQYF | TGCAGCGTTGAAGAGGAGGGGAACTACGAGCAGTACTTC | NA | TRBV29-1 | 13 | NA | TRBJ2-7
CASSLEPFQETQYF | TGTGCCAGCAGCTTGGAACCGTTTCAGGAAACCCAGTACTTC | NA | TRBV5-4 | 14 | NA | TRBJ2-5
CASSQDRTGVGYTF | TGTGCCAGCAGCCAAGATAGAACAGGGGTTGGCTACACCTTC | TRBD1 | TRBV4-2 | 14 | NA | TRBJ1-2
CASSPSERGSQETQYF | TGTGCCAGCTCACCAAGCGAGAGAGGATCACAAGAGACCCAGTACTTC | NA | TRBV18 | 16 | NA | TRBJ2-5
CASSQGRGETQYF | TGTGCCAGCTCACAGGGGCGCGGGGAGACCCAGTACTTC | NA | TRBV18 | 13 | NA | TRBJ2-5
CASRAGFDRVGYTF | TGTGCCAGCAGAGCAGGTTTTGATCGCGTAGGCTACACCTTC | NA | TRBV28 | 14 | NA | TRBJ1-2
CASSLVGLTSEQYF | TGTGCCAGCAGCTTAGTGGGGCTCACCAGCGAGCAGTACTTC | NA | TRBV11-1 | 14 | NA | TRBJ2-7
CASSPGQGGETQYF | TGTGCCAGCAGCCCTGGACAGGGGGGAGAGACCCAGTACTTC | TRBD1 | TRBV7-9 | 14 | NA | TRBJ2-5
CASSERGGSIYGYTF | TGTGCCAGCAGTGAAAGGGGGGGATCTATCTATGGCTACACCTTC | NA | TRBV6-1 | 15 | NA | TRBJ1-2
CASSLGAGGSTDTQYF | TGTGCCAGCAGCTTAGGAGCGGGAGGGAGCACAGATACGCAGTATTTT | TRBD2 | TRBV7-9 | 16 | NA | TRBJ2-3
CSVQTGLGADTQYF | TGCAGCGTTCAAACAGGGCTAGGGGCAGATACGCAGTATTTT | NA | TRBV29-1 | 14 | NA | TRBJ2-3
CASSLSGFQGTEAFF | TGTGCCAGCAGCTTATCAGGATTTCAAGGGACTGAAGCTTTCTTT | NA | TRBV11-2 | 15 | NA | TRBJ1-1
CASSQDKGGYNEQFF | TGTGCCAGCAGCCAAGATAAGGGGGGCTACAATGAGCAGTTCTTC | NA | TRBV4-2 | 15 | NA | TRBJ2-1
CASSDGGSGNTIYF | TGCGCCAGTTCCGACGGAGGCTCTGGAAACACCATATATTTT | NA | TRBV10-1 | 14 | NA | TRBJ1-3
CASSHAGLAGGSYYNEQFF | TGTGCCAGCAGCCACGCCGGACTAGCGGGAGGGTCCTATTACAATGAGCAGTTCTTC | TRBD2 | TRBV5-8 | 19 | NA | TRBJ2-1
CASNRIGGYTF | TGTGCCAGCAATAGAATAGGGGGCTACACCTTC | NA | TRBV2 | 11 | few | TRBJ1-2
CATSSGWGAFF | TGTGCCACCAGCAGTGGGTGGGGAGCTTTCTTT | NA | TRBV15 | 11 | few | TRBJ1-1
CASSLEARGNQYF | TGCGCCAGCAGCTTGGAGGCCAGGGGGAACCAGTACTTC | TRBD1 | TRBV5-1 | 13 | NA | TRBJ2-7
CASTLLRGAPELFF | TGTGCCAGCACCTTACTCCGGGGGGCCCCGGAGCTGTTTTTT | NA | TRBV11-2 | 14 | NA | TRBJ2-2
CASSLAGRGQETQYF | TGTGCCAGCAGCCTCGCAGGGAGGGGCCAAGAGACCCAGTACTTC | TRBD2 | TRBV5-6 | 15 | NA | TRBJ2-5
CASGMTGNEQFF | TGCGCCAGCGGTATGACAGGCAATGAGCAGTTCTTC | NA | TRBV10-2 | 12 | NA | TRBJ2-1
CASSPQRESDTQYF | TGTGCCAGCAGTCCCCAGCGGGAGTCAGATACGCAGTATTTT | TRBD2 | TRBV27 | 14 | NA | TRBJ2-3
CASSYSAPGETWGYTF | TGTGCCAGCAGTTACTCCGCCCCCGGGGAGACTTGGGGCTACACCTTC | NA | TRBV6-6 | 16 | NA | TRBJ1-2
CASSSQGPQETQYF | TGTGCCAGTAGTTCTCAAGGACCGCAAGAGACCCAGTACTTC | NA | TRBV19 | 14 | NA | TRBJ2-5
CASSPQKGWAAYEQYF | TGTGCCAGCTCACCACAGAAGGGTTGGGCGGCCTACGAGCAGTACTTC | NA | TRBV18 | 16 | NA | TRBJ2-7
CSARALGEQFF | TGCAGTGCTAGAGCCCTTGGGGAGCAGTTCTTC | NA | TRBV20-1 | 11 | NA | TRBJ2-1
CASSLANSNQPQHF | TGTGCCAGCAGCCTTGCGAATAGCAATCAGCCCCAGCATTTT | NA | TRBV7-2 | 14 | NA | TRBJ1-5
CASRTGQGYEQYF | TGTGCCAGCAGAACGGGACAGGGGTACGAGCAGTACTTC | TRBD1 | TRBV2 | 13 | NA | TRBJ2-7
CASSLVRGSSSYNEQFF | TGCGCCAGCAGCTTGGTGAGGGGCTCGAGCTCCTACAATGAGCAGTTCTTC | NA | TRBV5-1 | 17 | NA | TRBJ2-1
CASSLSGQGAYGYTF | TGTGCCAGCAGTTTATCGGGACAGGGTGCCTATGGCTACACCTTC | TRBD1 | TRBV28 | 15 | NA | TRBJ1-2
CASSEQGGGARGANVLTF | TGTGCCAGCAGTGAACAAGGAGGGGGGGCGCGCGGGGCCAACGTCCTGACTTTC | NA | TRBV6-1 | 18 | NA | TRBJ2-6
CSVRGYSTEAFF | TGCAGCGTGAGAGGGTATAGCACTGAAGCTTTCTTT | NA | TRBV29-1 | 12 | NA | TRBJ1-1
CASSYGILDYEQYF | TGTGCCAGCAGTTACGGAATATTAGACTACGAGCAGTACTTC | NA | TRBV6-6 | 14 | NA | TRBJ2-7
CASSGPGGYQETQYF | TGCGCCAGCAGTGGCCCCGGGGGGTACCAAGAGACCCAGTACTTC | TRBD2 | TRBV10-1 | 15 | NA | TRBJ2-5
CASSFVGAAGYTF | TGCGCCAGCAGCTTTGTGGGGGCGGCCGGCTACACCTTC | NA | TRBV5-1 | 13 | once | TRBJ1-2
CASSVGEGAGNEQFF | TGTGCCAGCAGCGTAGGGGAGGGGGCTGGCAATGAGCAGTTCTTC | NA | TRBV9 | 15 | NA | TRBJ2-1
CATVRRVPDTQYF | TGTGCCACCGTGCGAAGGGTCCCAGATACGCAGTATTTT | NA | TRBV6-1 | 13 | NA | TRBJ2-3
CASSEFSGTATASYTF | TGTGCCAGCAGTGAGTTTTCCGGGACAGCCACGGCGAGCTACACCTTC | TRBD1 | TRBV6-1 | 16 | once | TRBJ1-2
CASSTSLGGGETQYF | TGTGCCAGCAGCACCTCGCTCGGGGGCGGGGAGACCCAGTACTTC | NA | TRBV28 | 15 | NA | TRBJ2-5
CASSVAGTNTYNEQFF | TGTGCCAGCAGCGTAGCGGGGACAAATACTTACAATGAGCAGTTCTTC | NA | TRBV9 | 16 | once | TRBJ2-1
CASAYRAVSGANVLTF | TGCGCCAGCGCCTACAGGGCGGTATCCGGGGCCAACGTCCTGACTTTC | NA | TRBV23-1 | 16 | NA | TRBJ2-6
CASSLVGLAANTGELFF | TGTGCCAGCAGCTTGGTGGGACTAGCGGCGAACACCGGGGAGCTGTTTTTT | TRBD2 | TRBV5-5 | 17 | NA | TRBJ2-2
CASSERGTGYATNEKLFF | TGTGCCAGCAGTGAAAGGGGGACCGGCTATGCAACTAATGAAAAACTGTTTTTT | NA | TRBV2 | 18 | NA | TRBJ1-4
CASSWTATNEKLFF | TGCGCCAGCAGCTGGACGGCCACTAATGAAAAACTGTTTTTT | NA | TRBV5-1 | 14 | NA | TRBJ1-4
CASSLVSANAMNTEAFF | TGTGCCAGCAGCTTAGTATCGGCCAACGCTATGAACACTGAAGCTTTCTTT | NA | TRBV7-9 | 17 | NA | TRBJ1-1
CSVSYPDTEAFF | TGCAGCGTGTCCTATCCCGACACTGAAGCTTTCTTT | NA | TRBV29-1 | 12 | NA | TRBJ1-1
CASRGQSRSEAFF | TGTGCCAGCAGGGGACAGAGTCGGTCTGAAGCTTTCTTT | TRBD1 | TRBV27 | 13 | NA | TRBJ1-1
CASRMGVSGSGTDTQYF | TGTGCCAGCAGGATGGGCGTTAGCGGGAGTGGCACAGATACGCAGTATTTT | TRBD2 | TRBV5-4 | 17 | NA | TRBJ2-3
CATRDLQTYQPQHF | TGTGCCACCAGAGACTTACAGACTTATCAGCCCCAGCATTTT | NA | TRBV15 | 14 | NA | TRBJ1-5
CASSLWGLGTRTDTQYF | TGCGCCAGCAGCTTGTGGGGGCTTGGGACGAGAACAGATACGCAGTATTTT | NA | TRBV5-1 | 17 | NA | TRBJ2-3
CASSFQGALGYTF | TGTGCCAGTAGTTTCCAGGGGGCGCTTGGCTACACCTTC | TRBD1 | TRBV19 | 13 | NA | TRBJ1-2